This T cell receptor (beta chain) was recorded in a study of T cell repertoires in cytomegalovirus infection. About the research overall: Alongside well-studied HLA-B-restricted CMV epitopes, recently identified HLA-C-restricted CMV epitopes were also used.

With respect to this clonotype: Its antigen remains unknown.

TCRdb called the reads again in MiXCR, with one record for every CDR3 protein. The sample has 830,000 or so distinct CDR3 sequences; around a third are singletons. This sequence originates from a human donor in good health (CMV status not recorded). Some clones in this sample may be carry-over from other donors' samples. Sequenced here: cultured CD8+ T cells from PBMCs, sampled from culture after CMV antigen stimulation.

The CDR3 bases are TGCAGTGCTAGAGATCTGGAGGGGACTAGCATGGATACGCAGTATTTT. It specifies CSARDLEGTSMDTQYF. The V gene is TRBV20-1, the J gene TRBJ2-3; TRBD2 agrees at 9 bases. This CDR3 is built from 16 residues. V trimming: 0 bases; J trimming: 6 bases; junction bases outside the gene matches: 10. Per germline, CDR1 DFQATT and CDR2 SNEGSKA (reference sequence).